This is a list of T cell receptor beta chains from one sample in a study of technical replicates of blood from a few donors. Libraries were prepared by immunoSEQ multiplex PCR; TCRdb keeps only in-frame clonotypes and omits some of them. The sample lists over 55,000 clones; around 97% were seen once. The specimen sequenced was T cells isolated from PBMCs. These receptors were collected from a human donor in good health. CDR3s include the opening cysteine and the closing phenylalanine or tryptophan. D genes are given only for firm matches. For some rows the clone size is stated as once, few or many, or as a class when expanded; others skip it.

d_call j_call clone_size v_call cdr3_nt cdr3_aa
TRBD1 TRBJ1-5 once TRBV27 TGTGCCAGCAGTTTAATTGGGCAGGGGGCTTTTCAGCCCCAGCATTTT CASSLIGQGAFQPQHF
NA TRBJ1-5 NA TRBV27 TGTGCCAGCAGTTTAGGGGGGGGCAATCAGCCCCAGCATTTT CASSLGGGNQPQHF
NA TRBJ2-7 NA TRBV11-3 TGTGCCAGCAGCTTTAGAGGCGGGGCTTCCTACGAGCAGTACTTC CASSFRGGASYEQYF
NA TRBJ2-7 NA TRBV7-9 TGTGCCAGCAGCTCTACAGGGAATTCCTACGAGCAGTACTTC CASSSTGNSYEQYF
TRBD1 TRBJ1-1 NA TRBV5-1 TGCGCCAGCAGCAACAACAGGGGGCCGAACACTGAAGCTTTCTTT CASSNNRGPNTEAFF
NA TRBJ1-4 NA TRBV15 TGTGCCACCACGGTGAGGGGGAGTGAAAAACTGTTTTTT CATTVRGSEKLFF
NA TRBJ1-5 NA TRBV7-6 TGTGCCAGCAGCTTAGCGCCAGGGCCAGATCAGCCCCAGCATTTT CASSLAPGPDQPQHF
NA TRBJ2-7 NA TRBV6-5 TGTGCCAGCAGTTACCAGGCGGACAGTTACGAGCAGTACTTC CASSYQADSYEQYF
TRBD1 TRBJ2-7 NA TRBV28 TGTGCCAGCAGGCCGGGACAGGGCTACGAGCAGTACTTC CASRPGQGYEQYF
TRBD2 TRBJ2-4 NA TRBV6-1 TGTGCCAGCCAGTGGGGGGGAGCCAAAAACATTCAGTACTTC CASQWGGAKNIQYF
NA TRBJ1-4 once TRBV6-5 TGTGCCAGCAGACGCCTCCTAGGCGGAAATGAAAAACTGTTTTTT CASRRLLGGNEKLFF
NA TRBJ1-1 NA TRBV5-4 TGTGCCAGCAGCTTGGAGGCAGGGAGGAGGACTGAAGCTTTCTTT CASSLEAGRRTEAFF
NA TRBJ2-1 NA TRBV25-1 TGTGCCAGCAGTGGAACGGGGTTGAACTACAATGAGCAGTTCTTC CASSGTGLNYNEQFF
TRBD2 TRBJ2-1 NA TRBV6-5 TGTGCCAGCAGGACCGGGACTAGCGTTCGCGATGAGCAGTTCTTC CASRTGTSVRDEQFF
TRBD1 TRBJ2-7 NA TRBV5-1 TGCGCCAGCAGCTTGGTGCGGACAGGGGGCACCTACGAGCAGTACTTC CASSLVRTGGTYEQYF
NA TRBJ2-3 NA TRBV6-4 TGTGCCAGCAGTGAGGGGGCTGGAAGAACAGATACGCAGTATTTT CASSEGAGRTDTQYF
NA TRBJ2-1 few TRBV4-1 TGCGCCAGCAGCCAGAGCGGTTCCTACAATGAGCAGTTCTTC CASSQSGSYNEQFF
NA TRBJ2-3 NA TRBV18 TGTGCCAGCTCACCACCCCCAGGAGGGTACACAGATACGCAGTATTTT CASSPPPGGYTDTQYF
NA TRBJ2-1 once TRBV6-5 TGTGCCAGCAGTTACGAGGCTTTCCAGTCCTACAATGAGCAGTTCTTC CASSYEAFQSYNEQFF
NA TRBJ1-2 NA TRBV5-1 TGCGCCAGCAGCCGCGTTGCTCTGGCGGTGGACTATGGCTACACCTTC CASSRVALAVDYGYTF
NA TRBJ1-1 NA TRBV4-2 TGTGCCAGCAGCCAAGATTTAGGGGGAGGGTTGGCTTTCTTT CASSQDLGGGLAFF
TRBD1 TRBJ1-4 NA TRBV4-1 TGCGCCAGCAGCCAACCGGGACAGGGGTATGAAAAACTGTTTTTT CASSQPGQGYEKLFF
TRBD1 TRBJ2-3 NA TRBV11-2 TGTGCCAGCAGCACAGGGGTAGGGGTCCGCACAGATACGCAGTATTTT CASSTGVGVRTDTQYF
NA TRBJ2-5 NA TRBV4-1 TGCGCCAGCAGCCAAGGCTGGGAGTTGGAAGAGACCCAGTACTTC CASSQGWELEETQYF
TRBD1 TRBJ2-1 NA TRBV6-1 TGTGCCAGCAGTGGTTCAGGGGGCAACGATGAGCAGTTCTTC CASSGSGGNDEQFF
TRBD1 TRBJ2-7 NA TRBV11-3 TGTGCCAGCACGACGAGCCACAGGGGGCGCGGGGAGCAGTACTTC CASTTSHRGRGEQYF
NA TRBJ2-1 NA TRBV11-2 TGTGCCAGCAGCTTCACCAGCGGCATGAATGAGCAGTTCTTC CASSFTSGMNEQFF
TRBD1 TRBJ1-1 NA TRBV5-1 TGCGCCAGCAGCGCTGGTTCTGGACAGGGAACAAATATGAACACTGAAGCTTTCTTT CASSAGSGQGTNMNTEAFF
TRBD2 TRBJ2-5 once TRBV7-6 TGTGCCAGCAGCTCCCTAGCGGGAGAAGAAGAGACCCAGTACTTC CASSSLAGEEETQYF
NA TRBJ1-4 NA TRBV19 TGTGCCAGTAGTGGGTTAATCCTGGGAGGGCCGGATGAAAAACTGTTTTTT CASSGLILGGPDEKLFF
TRBD2 TRBJ2-3 NA TRBV6-6 TGTGCCAGCAGTTACCAACTAGCGGCGAGCACAGATACGCAGTATTTT CASSYQLAASTDTQYF
TRBD1 TRBJ2-1 once TRBV10-3 TGTGCCATCGGACAGGGAAAATACAATGAGCAGTTCTTC CAIGQGKYNEQFF
NA TRBJ1-1 medium-sized TRBV2 TGTGCCAGCAGTGGGGCCCCATCCACTGAAGCTTTCTTT CASSGAPSTEAFF
TRBD1 TRBJ1-1 once TRBV2 TGTGCCAGCAGCACGAGGGGGCATGCCACTGAAGCTTTCTTT CASSTRGHATEAFF
NA TRBJ2-5 NA TRBV7-9 TGTGCCAGCAGCTTATCCGGTCAGGGGTTTTATGAGACCCAGTACTTC CASSLSGQGFYETQYF
TRBD1 TRBJ2-5 NA TRBV2 TGTGCCAGCAGTGATTCGGGACAGCTTAACTTC CASSDSGQLNF
NA TRBJ1-5 NA TRBV6-5 TGTGCCAGCAGCCCCGGACAGAACAATCAGCCCCAGCATTTT CASSPGQNNQPQHF
NA TRBJ2-5 NA TRBV11-3 TGTGCCAGCAGCTCAGACCCCGTCTTTACGCGGACCCAGTACTTC CASSSDPVFTRTQYF
TRBD2 TRBJ2-1 NA TRBV19 TGTGCCAGCCACGGGACTAGCGGGAGGGATGAGCAGTTCTTC CASHGTSGRDEQFF
NA TRBJ2-5 NA TRBV6-6 TGTGCCAGCAGCCGACTCGGGACAAAAGAGACCCAGTACTTC CASSRLGTKETQYF
TRBD1 TRBJ2-5 NA TRBV19 TGTGCCAGTAGGAAAGGGGACAGGAGTTTTGAGACCCAGTACTTC CASRKGDRSFETQYF
NA TRBJ2-7 NA TRBV29-1 TGCAGCGCAAAGCGGGACACCTTTTCCTACGAGCAGTACTTC CSAKRDTFSYEQYF
TRBD1 TRBJ1-2 NA TRBV11-2 TGTGCCAGCAGCTTGACACAGGGGGCAAATCGGAATGGCTACACCTTC CASSLTQGANRNGYTF
NA TRBJ2-6 NA TRBV29-1 TGCAGCGTTGATGCCGGTGCTGGGGCCAACGTCCTGACTTTC CSVDAGAGANVLTF
TRBD2 TRBJ2-1 NA TRBV7-9 TGTGCCAGCAGCTCGAGAACCGGGACTACCATCGTCAATGAGCAGTTCTTC CASSSRTGTTIVNEQFF